One sample yielded the 3 T cell receptor beta chains listed below, sequenced in a study of blood T cell dynamics during melanoma immunotherapy. As to time point: pre-treatment baseline. Profiled with immunoSEQ multiplex PCR; TCRdb holds only in-frame clones, not every one. The sample carries about 10,000 clones, roughly 90% recorded once. Specimen: blood, collected from a patient treated with checkpoint blockade. All receptors derive from a human donor with melanoma.

This chain connects TRBV4-1 to TRBJ1-2; the D gene is possibly TRBD1 (5 bases). This CDR3 has 16 amino acids. In germline, CDR1 is MGHRA, CDR2 YSYEKL. The V gene lost 2 bases and the J gene lost 8 bases, with 21 bases spanning the gap. As DNA, the CDR3 is TGCGCCAGCAGCCAACCAGTTCTTAGGGATTGGGACGGCTACACCTTC. The encoded protein is CASSQPVLRDWDGYTF.

The chain combines TRBV7-6 with TRBJ1-4; 7 positions agree with TRBD1. The CDR3 runs to 15 residues. CDR1 is SGHVS and CDR2 is FNYEAQ in the germline V gene. V trimming: 5 bases; J trimming: 5 bases; junction bases outside the gene matches: 8. CDR3 coding DNA: TGTGCCAGCAGCGGACTGACAGGGCGCAATGAAAAACTGTTTTTT. Residues: CASSGLTGRNEKLFF.

The gene calls are TRBV5-1 and TRBJ2-4; 13 nucleotides agree with TRBD2. V gave up 3 bases and J gave up 7 bases; unmatched junction bases: 4. This CDR3 region has 15 residues. CDR1 and CDR2 from the germline V gene are SGHRS and YFSETQ. The CDR3 DNA reads TGCGCCAGCAGCTCCGGACTAGCGGGAGTGAACATTCAGTACTTC. This codes for CASSSGLAGVNIQYF.